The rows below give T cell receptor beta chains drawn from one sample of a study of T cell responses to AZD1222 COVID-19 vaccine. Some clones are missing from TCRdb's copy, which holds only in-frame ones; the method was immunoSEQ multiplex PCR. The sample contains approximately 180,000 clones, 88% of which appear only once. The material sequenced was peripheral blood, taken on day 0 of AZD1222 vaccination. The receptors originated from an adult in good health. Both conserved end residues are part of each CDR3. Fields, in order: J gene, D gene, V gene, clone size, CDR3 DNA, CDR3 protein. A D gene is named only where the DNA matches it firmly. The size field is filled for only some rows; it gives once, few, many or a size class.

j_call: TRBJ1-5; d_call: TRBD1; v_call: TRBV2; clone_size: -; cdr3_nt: TGTGCCAGCAGTCCGGGACAGGGGGTTTATCAGCCCCAGCATTTT; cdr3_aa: CASSPGQGVYQPQHF
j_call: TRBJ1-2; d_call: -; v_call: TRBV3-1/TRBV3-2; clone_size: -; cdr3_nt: TGTGCCAGCAGCCAGGTGCAGGGTAATAACTATGGCTACACCTTC; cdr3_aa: CASSQVQGNNYGYTF
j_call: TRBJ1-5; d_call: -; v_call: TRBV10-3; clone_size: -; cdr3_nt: TGTGCCATCAGTGATACAGTTAAAAATCAGCCCCAGCATTTT; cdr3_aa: CAISDTVKNQPQHF
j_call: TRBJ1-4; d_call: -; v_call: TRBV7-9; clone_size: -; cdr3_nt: TGTGCCAGCAGCCGCGACCTATACGGGAATGAAAAACTGTTTTTT; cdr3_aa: CASSRDLYGNEKLFF
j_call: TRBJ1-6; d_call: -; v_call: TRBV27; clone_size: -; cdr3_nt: TGTGCCAGCAGTTTGGGCTCCCATTCACCCCTCCACTTT; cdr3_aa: CASSLGSHSPLHF
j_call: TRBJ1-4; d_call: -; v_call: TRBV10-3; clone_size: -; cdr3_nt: TGTGCCACGAACCATGCAACTAATGAAAAACTGTTTTTT; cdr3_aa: CATNHATNEKLFF
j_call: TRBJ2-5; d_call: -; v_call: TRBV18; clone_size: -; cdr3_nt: TGTGCCAGCTCACGACCACCGTTCGAGACCCAGTACTTC; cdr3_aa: CASSRPPFETQYF
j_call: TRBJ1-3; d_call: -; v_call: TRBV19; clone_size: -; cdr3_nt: TGTGCCACCTCACGGAACTCTGGAAACACCATATATTTT; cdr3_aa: CATSRNSGNTIYF
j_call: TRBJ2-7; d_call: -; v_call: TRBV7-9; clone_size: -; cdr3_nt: TGTGCCAGCAGCTTAGCCTTAACTTCGGGGGACGAGCAGTACTTC; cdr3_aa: CASSLALTSGDEQYF
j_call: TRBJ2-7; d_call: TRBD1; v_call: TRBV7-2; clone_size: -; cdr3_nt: TGTGCCAGCAGCAAACAGACAGGGAGCCCGTCTGCTTACCCCTACGAGCAGTACTTC; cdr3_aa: CASSKQTGSPSAYPYEQYF
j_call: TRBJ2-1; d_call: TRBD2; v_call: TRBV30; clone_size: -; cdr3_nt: TGTGCCTGGAGTAGCGGGAGCTCCTACAATGAGCAGTTCTTC; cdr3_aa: CAWSSGSSYNEQFF
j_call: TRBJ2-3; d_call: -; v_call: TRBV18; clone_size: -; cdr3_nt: TGTGCCAGCTCACACCGGGACATTAGCACAGATACGCAGTATTTT; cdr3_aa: CASSHRDISTDTQYF
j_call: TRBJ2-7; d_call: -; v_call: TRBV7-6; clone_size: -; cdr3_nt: TGTGCCAGCAGCTTAGTTCGTGGAGGATTCTACGAGCAGTACTTC; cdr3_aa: CASSLVRGGFYEQYF
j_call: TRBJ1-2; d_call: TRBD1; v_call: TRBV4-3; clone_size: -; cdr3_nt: TGCGCCAGCAGCCAGACCTCCCGGGACAGGGTGCATGGCTACACCTTC; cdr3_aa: CASSQTSRDRVHGYTF
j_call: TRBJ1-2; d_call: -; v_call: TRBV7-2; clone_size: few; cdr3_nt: TGTGCCAGCAGCTCTGCGGCCTTAGGCTACACCTTC; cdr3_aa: CASSSAALGYTF
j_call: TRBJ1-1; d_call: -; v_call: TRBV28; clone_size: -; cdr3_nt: TGTGCCAGCAGTTTCACGACCACTGAAGCTTTCTTT; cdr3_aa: CASSFTTTEAFF
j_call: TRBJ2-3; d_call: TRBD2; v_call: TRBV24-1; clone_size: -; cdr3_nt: TGTGCCACCCATCGGGGGGGCACAGATACGCAGTATTTT; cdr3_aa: CATHRGGTDTQYF
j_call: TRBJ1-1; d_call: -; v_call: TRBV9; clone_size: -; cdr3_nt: TGTGCCAGCAGCCCAAACGGGGCCATGAACACTGAAGCTTTCTTT; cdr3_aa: CASSPNGAMNTEAFF
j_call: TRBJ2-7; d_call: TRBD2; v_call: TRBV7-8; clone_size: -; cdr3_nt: TGTGCCAGCAGCTTAGCGCCCAGCGGGGGTACCTACGAGCAGTACTTC; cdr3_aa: CASSLAPSGGTYEQYF
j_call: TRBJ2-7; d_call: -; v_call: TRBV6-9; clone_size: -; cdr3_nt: TGTGCCAGCAGTTATTTGGGACGAGGTGGGCAGTACTTC; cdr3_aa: CASSYLGRGGQYF
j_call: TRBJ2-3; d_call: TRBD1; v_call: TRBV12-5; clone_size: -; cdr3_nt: TGTGCTAGTGGTTTGGTAGTGATCCGGACAGGGGACACAGATACGCAGTATTTT; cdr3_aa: CASGLVVIRTGDTDTQYF
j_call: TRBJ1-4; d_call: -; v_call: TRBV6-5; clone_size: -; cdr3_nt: TGTGCCAGCAGTAGGGGGACAACAACTAATGAAAAACTGTTTTTT; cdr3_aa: CASSRGTTTNEKLFF
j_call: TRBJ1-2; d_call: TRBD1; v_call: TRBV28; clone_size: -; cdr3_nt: TGTGCCAGCACCGAGACAGGGGCCAACTATGGCTACACCTTC; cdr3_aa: CASTETGANYGYTF
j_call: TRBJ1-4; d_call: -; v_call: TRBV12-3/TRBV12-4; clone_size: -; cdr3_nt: TGTGCCAGCCGGTGGGGGGCAGGTGAAAAACTGTTTTTT; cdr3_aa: CASRWGAGEKLFF
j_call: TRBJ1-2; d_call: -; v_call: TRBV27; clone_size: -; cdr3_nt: TGTGCCAGCAGTCTCATACCGGCGACTGAGGGCTACACCTTC; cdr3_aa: CASSLIPATEGYTF
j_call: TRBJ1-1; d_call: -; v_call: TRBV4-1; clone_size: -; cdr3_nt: TGCGCCAGCAGCCACCCGAGGGGGAACAGTGAAGCTTTCTTT; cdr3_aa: CASSHPRGNSEAFF
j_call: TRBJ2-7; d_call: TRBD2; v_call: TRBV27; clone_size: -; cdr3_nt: TGTGCCAGCAGTCGCAGCGGGAGCTCCTACGAGCAGTACTTC; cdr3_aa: CASSRSGSSYEQYF
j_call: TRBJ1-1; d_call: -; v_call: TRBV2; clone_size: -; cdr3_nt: TGTGCCAGCAGTTTCGGGGGGGGACGGAACACTGAAGCTTTCTTT; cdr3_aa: CASSFGGGRNTEAFF
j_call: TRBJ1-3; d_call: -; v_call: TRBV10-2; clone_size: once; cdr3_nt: TGCGCCAGCAGTGAGGTTTCAGGGTCCGGAAACACCATATATTTT; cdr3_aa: CASSEVSGSGNTIYF
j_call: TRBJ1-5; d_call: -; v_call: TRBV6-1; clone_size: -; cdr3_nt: TGTGCCAGCAGTGAGCGGGGGCGTCAGCCCCAGCATTTT; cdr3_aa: CASSERGRQPQHF
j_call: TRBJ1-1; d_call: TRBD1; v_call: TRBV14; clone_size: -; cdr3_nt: TGTGCCAGCAGCCAAATACGGGACAGGAACACTGAAGCTTTCTTT; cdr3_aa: CASSQIRDRNTEAFF
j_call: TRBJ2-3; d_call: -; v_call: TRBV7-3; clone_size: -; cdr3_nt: TGTGCCAGCAGCTTAGGGGTGGGTACGCAGTATTTT; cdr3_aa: CASSLGVGTQYF
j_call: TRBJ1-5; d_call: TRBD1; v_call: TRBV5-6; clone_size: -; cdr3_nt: TGTGCCAGCAGCCTTCCGGGACAGGCGCAGCCCCAGCATTTT; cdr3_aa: CASSLPGQAQPQHF
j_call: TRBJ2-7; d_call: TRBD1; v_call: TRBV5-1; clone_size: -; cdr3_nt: TGCGCCAGCAGGCTATTGGGACAGGGAGGCGACGAGCAGTACTTC; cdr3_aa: CASRLLGQGGDEQYF
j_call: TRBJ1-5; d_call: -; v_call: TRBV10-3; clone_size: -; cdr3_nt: TGTGCCATCATACTTAACCATCCGCGCGTCAGGGGATGGGAGGGCAATCAGCCCCAGCATTTT; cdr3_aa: CAIILNHPRVRGWEGNQPQHF
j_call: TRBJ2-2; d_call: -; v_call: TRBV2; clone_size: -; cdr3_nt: TGTGCCAGCAGACAGGGATACACCGGGGAGCTGTTTTTT; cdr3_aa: CASRQGYTGELFF
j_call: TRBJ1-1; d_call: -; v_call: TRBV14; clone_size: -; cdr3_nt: TGTGCCAGCAGCCAAAACACTGAAGCTTTCTTT; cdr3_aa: CASSQNTEAFF
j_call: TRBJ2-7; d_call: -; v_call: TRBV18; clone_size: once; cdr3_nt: TGTGCCAGCTCACTCGCAGGGCTCGGAATTTGGTCCTACGAGCAGTACTTC; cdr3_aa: CASSLAGLGIWSYEQYF
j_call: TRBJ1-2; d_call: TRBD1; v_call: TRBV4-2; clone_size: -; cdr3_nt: TGTGCCAGCAGCCAAGAACAGGGGGCGCGCGGCTACACCTTC; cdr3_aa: CASSQEQGARGYTF
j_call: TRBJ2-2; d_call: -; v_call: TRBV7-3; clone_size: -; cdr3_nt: TGTGCCAGCAGCCCGGTGGGGGCCCTGAACACCGGGGAGCTGTTTTTT; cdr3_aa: CASSPVGALNTGELFF
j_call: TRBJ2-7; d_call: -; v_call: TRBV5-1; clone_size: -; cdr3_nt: TGCGCCAGCAGGGGGGCAGGGACCTACGAGCAGTACTTC; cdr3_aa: CASRGAGTYEQYF
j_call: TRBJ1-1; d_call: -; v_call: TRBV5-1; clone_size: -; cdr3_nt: TGCGCCAGCAGCCCGGGGACCCAAGGATCGGAGGGTGAAGCTTTCTTT; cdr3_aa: CASSPGTQGSEGEAFF
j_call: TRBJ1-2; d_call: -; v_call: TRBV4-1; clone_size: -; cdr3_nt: TGCGCCAGCAGCCAAGATGGAGGCCGAGATGGCTACACCTTC; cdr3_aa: CASSQDGGRDGYTF
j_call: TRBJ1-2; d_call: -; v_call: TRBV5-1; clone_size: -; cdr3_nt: TGCGCCAGCAGCTTGGGGGTAGGAGACTATGGCTACACCTTC; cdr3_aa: CASSLGVGDYGYTF
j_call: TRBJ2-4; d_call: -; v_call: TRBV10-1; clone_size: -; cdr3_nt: TGCGCCAGCAGTCACCAGAGACTCTTAGCCAAAAACATTCAGTACTTC; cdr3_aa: CASSHQRLLAKNIQYF
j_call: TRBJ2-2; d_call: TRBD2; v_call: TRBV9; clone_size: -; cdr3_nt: TGTGCCAGCAGCGCCATACGGGGGCCCCGGACTAGCGGGGAGGCCGGGGAGCTGTTTTTT; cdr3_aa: CASSAIRGPRTSGEAGELFF
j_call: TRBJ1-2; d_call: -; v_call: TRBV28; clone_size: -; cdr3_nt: TGTGCCAGCAGGGACGGCTATGGCTACACCTTC; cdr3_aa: CASRDGYGYTF
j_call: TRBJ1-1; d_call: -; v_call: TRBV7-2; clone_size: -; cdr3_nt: TGTGCCAGCAGCCCATTATACCCGGGAACTGAAGCTTTCTTT; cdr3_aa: CASSPLYPGTEAFF
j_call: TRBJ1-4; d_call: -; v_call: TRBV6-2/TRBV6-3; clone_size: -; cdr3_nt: TGTGCCAGCAGCCCTTATGGAGGCCCTAATGAAAAACTGTTTTTT; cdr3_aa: CASSPYGGPNEKLFF
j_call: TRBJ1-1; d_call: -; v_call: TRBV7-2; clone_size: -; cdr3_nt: TGTGCCAGCAGCTCGGGACAAGGCACTGAAGCTTTCTTT; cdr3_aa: CASSSGQGTEAFF
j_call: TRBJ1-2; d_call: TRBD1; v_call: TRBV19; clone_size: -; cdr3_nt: TGTGCCAGTAGTCTGACAGGGAACTATGGCTACACCTTC; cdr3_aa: CASSLTGNYGYTF
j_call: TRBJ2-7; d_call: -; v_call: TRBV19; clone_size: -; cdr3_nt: TGTGCCAGTAGTGTTTTCGGGGAGCTAGACTACGAGCAGTACTTC; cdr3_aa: CASSVFGELDYEQYF
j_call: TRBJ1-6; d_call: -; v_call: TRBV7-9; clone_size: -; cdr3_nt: TGTGCCAGCACCCTAGCCAGTGCCCCTAATTCACCCCTCCACTTT; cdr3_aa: CASTLASAPNSPLHF